The clone carrying this T cell receptor (beta chain) was detected only once. Under the authors' procedure: Estimated nucleated cell counts came from reference gene primer amplification. This table comes from immunoSEQ multiplex PCR, and its TCRdb copy is limited to in-frame clones, with some not included. V and J calls and clone size are copied from that table; D and trimming were computed from the DNA. The data show over 130,000 clones, about 90% seen once. The ends lost 4 bases at V and 2 bases at J; junction bases unmatched: 3. The length of the CDR3 is 14 residues. The germline gives CDR1 KGHDR, CDR2 SFDVKD. This sample was taken from a study of blood T cell repertoires in COVID-19. Looking at the study overall: Sites across the United States, Italy and Spain contributed samples from acute and convalescent COVID-19. Nucleic acid was either cDNA or gDNA, and it came from T cells, B-cell-depleted T cells, or PBMCs.

Sequencing input: peripheral blood. The TCR was taken from a woman aged 60-70 years with active or convalescent COVID-19. The chain employs TRBV24-1 and TRBJ2-7; the match to TRBD1 covers 8 bases. The CDR3, as DNA: TGTGCCACCAGTGACGACAGGGGTCCCTACGAGCAGTACTTC. This gives the protein CATSDDRGPYEQYF.